Listed below are T cell receptor beta chains from one sample, sequenced in a study of blood T cell repertoires in COVID-19. The protocol was immunoSEQ multiplex PCR, while the TCRdb copy is restricted to in-frame clones and leaves out a portion. The sample shows about 190,000 clones, roughly four fifths of them seen only once. The sequencing sample was made of peripheral blood. The origin of the receptors is a man between 25 and 39 years old with active or convalescent COVID-19. Each CDR3 is given with its conserved first and last residue. Each record gives: J gene, V gene, CDR3 protein.

>TRBJ1-4|TRBV30
CAWRPAGRGPTNEKLFF
>TRBJ2-5|TRBV7-8
CASSLLSLLSGLYSRETQYF
>TRBJ1-6|TRBV5-1
CASSRDNSDNSPLHF
>TRBJ2-5|TRBV11-3
CASSAKGGGRETQYF
>TRBJ1-1|TRBV18
CASSGQRDTEAFF
>TRBJ1-2|TRBV27
CASSLSVWSGYTF
>TRBJ2-1|TRBV19
CASSNTGLAGDYNEQFF
>TRBJ1-5|TRBV25-1
CASSELKLSRQPQHF
>TRBJ1-3|TRBV11-2
CASSSPDRGRNTIYF
>TRBJ2-6|TRBV19
CASSRSTGEEVGANVLTF
>TRBJ1-1|TRBV7-9
CASSSPPTGVNTEAFF
>TRBJ1-3|TRBV10-3
CAISPSRNTIYF
>TRBJ2-3|TRBV19
CASSVGTGTDTQYF
>TRBJ2-3|TRBV30
CAWSVFRGADTQYF
>TRBJ2-7|TRBV9
CASSPLAAFSYEQYF
>TRBJ2-5|TRBV2
CASSEAGAPGQETQYF
>TRBJ1-2|TRBV7-9
CASSLGVGDGYGYTF
>TRBJ1-5|TRBV4-1
CASSPGTGTQPQHF
>TRBJ2-7|TRBV6-5
CASSYAGTGGIYEQYF
>TRBJ2-2|TRBV19
CASFDRGRRTGELFF
>TRBJ2-4|TRBV30
CAWTRDRVAKNIQYF
>TRBJ2-4|TRBV18
CASSPLAGSAKNIQYF
>TRBJ1-5|TRBV19
CASSPGGQFNQPQHF
>TRBJ2-1|TRBV5-6
CASSLSAAWNEQFF
>TRBJ2-3|TRBV6-6
CASSNIPGQGGSGSTDTQYF
>TRBJ2-1|TRBV27
CASSLALEQFF
>TRBJ2-1|TRBV7-9
CASSSWGDEQFF
>TRBJ2-1|TRBV5-6
CASSSTAGAYNEQFF
>TRBJ1-1|TRBV10-1
CASSDQGATEAFF
>TRBJ1-2|TRBV12-3/TRBV12-4
CASTNTGSDGYTF
>TRBJ2-1|TRBV11-2
CASSALQGTYNEQFF
>TRBJ2-7|TRBV24-1
CATSAGSGYEQYF
>TRBJ2-7|TRBV4-3
CASSSDLSSYEQYF
>TRBJ1-6|TRBV19
CASSNREINSPLHF
>TRBJ1-3|TRBV5-4
CASSSGDRRGGNTIYF
>TRBJ2-3|TRBV2
CASSIGTGGTDTQYF
>TRBJ2-1|TRBV12-3/TRBV12-4
CASSRTSGAKQFF